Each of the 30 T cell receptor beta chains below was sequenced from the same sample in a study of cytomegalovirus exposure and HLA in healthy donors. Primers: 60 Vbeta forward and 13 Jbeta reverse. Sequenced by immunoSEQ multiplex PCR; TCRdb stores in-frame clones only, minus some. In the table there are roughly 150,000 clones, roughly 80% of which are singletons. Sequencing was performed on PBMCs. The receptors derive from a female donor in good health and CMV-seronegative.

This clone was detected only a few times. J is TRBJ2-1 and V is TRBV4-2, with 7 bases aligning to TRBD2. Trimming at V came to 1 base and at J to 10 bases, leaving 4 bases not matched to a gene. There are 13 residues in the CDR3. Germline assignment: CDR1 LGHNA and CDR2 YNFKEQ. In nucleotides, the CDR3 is TGTGCCAGCAGCCAAGGTCCCGGGGGGGAGCAGTTCTTC. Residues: CASSQGPGGEQFF.

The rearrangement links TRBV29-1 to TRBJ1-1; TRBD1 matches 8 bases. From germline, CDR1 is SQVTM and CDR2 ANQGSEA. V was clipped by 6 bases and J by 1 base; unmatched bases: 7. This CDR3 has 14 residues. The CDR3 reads CSVGQVLGNTEAFF. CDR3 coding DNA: TGCAGCGTGGGACAGGTTCTAGGGAACACTGAAGCTTTCTTT.

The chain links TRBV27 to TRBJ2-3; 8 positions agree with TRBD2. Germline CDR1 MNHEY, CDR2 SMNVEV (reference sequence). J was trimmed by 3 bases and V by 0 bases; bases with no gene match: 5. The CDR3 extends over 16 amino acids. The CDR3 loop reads CASSLSVGLETDTQYF. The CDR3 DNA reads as TGTGCCAGCAGTTTATCGGTGGGACTAGAGACAGATACGCAGTATTTT.

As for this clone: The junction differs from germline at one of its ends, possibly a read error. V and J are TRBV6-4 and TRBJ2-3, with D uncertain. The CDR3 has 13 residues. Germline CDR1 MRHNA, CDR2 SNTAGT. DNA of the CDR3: TGTGCCAGCAGTGACAGCTTCCACAGATACGCAGTATTT. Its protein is CASSDSFHRYAVF.

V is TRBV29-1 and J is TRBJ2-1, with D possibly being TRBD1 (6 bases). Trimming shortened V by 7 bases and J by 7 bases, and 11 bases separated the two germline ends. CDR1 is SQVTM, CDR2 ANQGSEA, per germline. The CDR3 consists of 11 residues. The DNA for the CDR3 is TGCAGCGACTTTACAGGGAATGAGCAGTTCTTC. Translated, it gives CSDFTGNEQFF.

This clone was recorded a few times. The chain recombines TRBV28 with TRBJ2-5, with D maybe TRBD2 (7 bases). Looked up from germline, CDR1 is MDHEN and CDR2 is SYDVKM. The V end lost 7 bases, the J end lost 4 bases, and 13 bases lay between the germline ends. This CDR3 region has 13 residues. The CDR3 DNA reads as TGTGCCAGCAATACTAGGGGGGGAGAGACCCAGTACTTC. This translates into CASNTRGGETQYF.

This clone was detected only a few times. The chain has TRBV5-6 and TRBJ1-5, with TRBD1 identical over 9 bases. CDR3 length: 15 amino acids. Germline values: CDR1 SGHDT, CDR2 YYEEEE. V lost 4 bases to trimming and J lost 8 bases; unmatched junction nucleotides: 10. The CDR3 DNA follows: TGTGCCAGCAGCCCAGGAGGGGACAGGGATAAGCCCCAGCATTTT. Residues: CASSPGGDRDKPQHF.

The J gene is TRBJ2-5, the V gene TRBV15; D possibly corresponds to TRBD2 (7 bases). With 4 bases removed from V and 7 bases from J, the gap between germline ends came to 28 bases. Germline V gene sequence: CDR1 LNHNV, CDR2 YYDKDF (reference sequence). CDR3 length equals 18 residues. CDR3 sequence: CATSISWGEGGGTTTQYF. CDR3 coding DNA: TGTGCCACCAGCATTTCCTGGGGAGAGGGGGGAGGGACGACGACCCAGTACTTC.

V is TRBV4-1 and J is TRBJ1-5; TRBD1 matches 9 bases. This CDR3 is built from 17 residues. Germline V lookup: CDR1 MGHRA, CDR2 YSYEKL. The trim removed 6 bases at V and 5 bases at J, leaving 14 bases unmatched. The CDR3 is CASSPGQGTLGDQPQHF. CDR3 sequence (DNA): TGCGCCAGCAGTCCGGGACAGGGCACGTTGGGGGATCAGCCCCAGCATTTT.

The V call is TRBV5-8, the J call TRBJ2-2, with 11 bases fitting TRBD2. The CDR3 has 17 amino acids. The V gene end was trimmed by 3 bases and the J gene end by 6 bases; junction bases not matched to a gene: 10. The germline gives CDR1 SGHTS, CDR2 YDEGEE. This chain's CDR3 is CASSSAASGRRAGELFF. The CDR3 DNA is TGTGCCAGCAGCTCGGCGGCTAGCGGGAGGAGGGCCGGGGAGCTGTTTTTT.

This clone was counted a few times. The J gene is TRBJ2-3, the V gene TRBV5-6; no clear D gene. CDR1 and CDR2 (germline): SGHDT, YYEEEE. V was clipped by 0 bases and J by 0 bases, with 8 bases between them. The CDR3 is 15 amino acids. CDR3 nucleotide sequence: TGTGCCAGCAGCTTGGGTGTTACTAGCACAGATACGCAGTATTTT. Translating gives CASSLGVTSTDTQYF.

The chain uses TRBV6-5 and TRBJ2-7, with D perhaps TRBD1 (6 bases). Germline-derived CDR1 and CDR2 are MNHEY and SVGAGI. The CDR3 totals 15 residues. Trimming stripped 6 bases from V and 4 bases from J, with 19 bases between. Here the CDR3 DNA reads TGTGCCAGCAGCCTAAGTAAACAGGGCCATTACGAGCAGTACTTC. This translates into CASSLSKQGHYEQYF.

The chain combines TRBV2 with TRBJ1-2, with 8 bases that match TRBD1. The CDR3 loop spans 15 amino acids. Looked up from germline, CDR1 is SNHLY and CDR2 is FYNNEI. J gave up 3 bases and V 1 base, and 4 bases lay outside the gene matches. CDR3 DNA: TGTGCCAGCAGTGAAGACCGACAGGGGTACTATGGCTACACCTTC. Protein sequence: CASSEDRQGYYGYTF.

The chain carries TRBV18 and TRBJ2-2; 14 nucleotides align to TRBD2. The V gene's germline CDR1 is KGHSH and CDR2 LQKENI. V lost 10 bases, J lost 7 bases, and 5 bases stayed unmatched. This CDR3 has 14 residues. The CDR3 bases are TGTGCCACCGGGACTAGCGGGAGCGACGGGGAGCTGTTTTTT. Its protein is CATGTSGSDGELFF.

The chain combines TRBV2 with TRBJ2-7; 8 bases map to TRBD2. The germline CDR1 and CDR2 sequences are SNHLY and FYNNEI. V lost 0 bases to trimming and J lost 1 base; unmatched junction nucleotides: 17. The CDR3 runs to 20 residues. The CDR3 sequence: CASSEAVGGSGRFWSYEQYF. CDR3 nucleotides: TGTGCCAGCAGTGAAGCCGTGGGGGGGAGCGGGAGATTTTGGTCCTACGAGCAGTACTTC. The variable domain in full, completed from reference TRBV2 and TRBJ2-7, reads EPEVTQTPSHQVTQMGQEVILRCVPISNHLYFYWYRQILGQKVEFLVSFYNNEISEKSEIFDDQFSVERPDGSNFTLKIRSTKLEDSAMYFCASSEAVGGSGRFWSYEQYFGPGTRLTVT.

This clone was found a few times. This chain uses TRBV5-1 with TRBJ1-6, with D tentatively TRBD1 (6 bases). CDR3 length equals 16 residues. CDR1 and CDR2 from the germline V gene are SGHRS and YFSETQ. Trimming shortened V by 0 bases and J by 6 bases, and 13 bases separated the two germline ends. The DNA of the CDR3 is TGCGCCAGCAGCTTGGAAGGACAGAGGGTTAATTCACCCCTCCACTTT. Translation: CASSLEGQRVNSPLHF.

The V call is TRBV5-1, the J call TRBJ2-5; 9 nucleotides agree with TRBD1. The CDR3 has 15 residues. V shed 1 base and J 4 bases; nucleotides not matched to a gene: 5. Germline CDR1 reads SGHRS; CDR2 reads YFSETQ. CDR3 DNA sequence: TGCGCCAGCAGCTTGAAGGGACAGGGTCGAGAGACCCAGTACTTC. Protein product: CASSLKGQGRETQYF.

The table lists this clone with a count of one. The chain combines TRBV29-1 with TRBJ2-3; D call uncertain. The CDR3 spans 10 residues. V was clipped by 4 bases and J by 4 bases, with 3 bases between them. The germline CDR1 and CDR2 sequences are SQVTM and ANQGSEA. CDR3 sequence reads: CSVVADTQYF. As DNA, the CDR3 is TGCAGCGTTGTAGCAGATACGCAGTATTTT.

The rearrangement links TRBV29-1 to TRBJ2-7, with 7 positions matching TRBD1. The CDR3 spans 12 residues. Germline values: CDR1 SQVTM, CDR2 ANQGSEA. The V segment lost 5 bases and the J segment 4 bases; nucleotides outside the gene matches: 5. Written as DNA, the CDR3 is TGCAGCGTTCTGGCAGGGGGTTACGAGCAGTACTTC. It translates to CSVLAGGYEQYF.

CDR3 region: CASSLPGTIGGTEAFF. CDR3 sequence (DNA): TGTGCCAGCAGCCTACCCGGGACTATCGGAGGCACTGAAGCTTTCTTT. This chain joins TRBV28 and TRBJ1-1, with D possibly being TRBD1 (5 bases). V lost 6 bases and J lost 4, with 21 bases in between. The CDR3 consists of 16 residues. CDR1 and CDR2 from the germline V gene are MDHEN and SYDVKM.

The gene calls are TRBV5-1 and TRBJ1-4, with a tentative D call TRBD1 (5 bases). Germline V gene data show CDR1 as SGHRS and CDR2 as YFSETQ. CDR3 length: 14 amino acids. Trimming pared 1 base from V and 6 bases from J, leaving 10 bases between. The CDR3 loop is CASSLWQGDEKLFF. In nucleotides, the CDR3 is TGCGCCAGCAGCTTGTGGCAGGGTGATGAAAAACTGTTTTTT.

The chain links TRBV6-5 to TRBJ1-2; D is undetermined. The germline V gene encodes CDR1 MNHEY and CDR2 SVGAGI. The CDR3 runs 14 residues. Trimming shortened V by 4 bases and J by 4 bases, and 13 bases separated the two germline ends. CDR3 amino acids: CASSFMAGGYGYTF. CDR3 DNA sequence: TGTGCCAGCAGTTTTATGGCAGGAGGCTATGGCTACACCTTC.

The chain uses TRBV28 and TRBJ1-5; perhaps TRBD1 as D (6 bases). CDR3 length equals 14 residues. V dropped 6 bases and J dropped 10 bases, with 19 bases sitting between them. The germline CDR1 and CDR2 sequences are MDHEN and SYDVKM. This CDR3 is CASSPDRSAEPQHF. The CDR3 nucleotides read TGTGCCAGCAGCCCAGACAGGTCGGCCGAACCCCAGCATTTT.

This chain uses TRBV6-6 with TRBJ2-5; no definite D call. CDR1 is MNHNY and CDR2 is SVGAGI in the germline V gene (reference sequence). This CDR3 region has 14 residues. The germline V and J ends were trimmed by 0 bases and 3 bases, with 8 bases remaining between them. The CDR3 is CASSYSNLKETQYF. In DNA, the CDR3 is TGTGCCAGCAGTTACTCTAACTTAAAAGAGACCCAGTACTTC.

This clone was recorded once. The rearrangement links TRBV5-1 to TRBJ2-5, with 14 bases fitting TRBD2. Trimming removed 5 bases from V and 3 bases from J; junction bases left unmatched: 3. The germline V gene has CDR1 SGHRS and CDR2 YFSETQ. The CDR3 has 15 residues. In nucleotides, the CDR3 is TGCGCCAGCAGTCCGACTAGCGGGAGGGAAGAGACCCAGTACTTC. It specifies CASSPTSGREETQYF.

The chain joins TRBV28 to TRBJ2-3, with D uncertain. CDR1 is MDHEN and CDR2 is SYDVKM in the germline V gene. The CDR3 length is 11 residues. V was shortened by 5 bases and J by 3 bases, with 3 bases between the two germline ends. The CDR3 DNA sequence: TGTGCCAGCAGTCGTACAGATACGCAGTATTTT. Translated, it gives CASSRTDTQYF.

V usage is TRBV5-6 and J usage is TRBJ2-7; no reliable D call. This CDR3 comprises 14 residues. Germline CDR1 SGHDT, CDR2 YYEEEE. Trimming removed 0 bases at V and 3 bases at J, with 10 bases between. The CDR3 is CASSLDFSFYEQYF. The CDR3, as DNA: TGTGCCAGCAGCTTGGACTTCTCTTTCTACGAGCAGTACTTC.

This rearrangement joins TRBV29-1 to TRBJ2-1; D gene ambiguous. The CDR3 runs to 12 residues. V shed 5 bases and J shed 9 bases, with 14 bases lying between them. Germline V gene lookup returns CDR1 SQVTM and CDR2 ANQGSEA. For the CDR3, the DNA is TGCAGCGTTAGCCCCGCAGGCAGTGAGCAGTTCTTC. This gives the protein CSVSPAGSEQFF.

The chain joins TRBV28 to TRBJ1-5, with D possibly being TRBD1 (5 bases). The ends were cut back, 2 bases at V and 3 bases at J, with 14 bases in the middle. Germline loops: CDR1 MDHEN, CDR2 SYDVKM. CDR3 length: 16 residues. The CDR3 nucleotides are TGTGCCAGCAGTTTACTCCTTACAGGACCCAATCAGCCCCAGCATTTT. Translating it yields CASSLLLTGPNQPQHF. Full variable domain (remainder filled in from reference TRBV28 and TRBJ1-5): DVKVTQSSRYLVKRTGEKVFLECVQDMDHENMFWYRQDPGLGLRLIYFSYDVKMKEKGDIPEGYSVSREKKERFSLILESASTNQTSMYLCASSLLLTGPNQPQHFGDGTRLSIL.

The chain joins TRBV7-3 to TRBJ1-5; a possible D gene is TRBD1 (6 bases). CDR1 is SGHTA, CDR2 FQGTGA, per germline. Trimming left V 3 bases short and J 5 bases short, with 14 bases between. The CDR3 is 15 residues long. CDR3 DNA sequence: TGTGCCAGCAGCTTCCCCAGGGGAGGGGATCAGCCCCAGCATTTT. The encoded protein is CASSFPRGGDQPQHF.